The T cell receptor beta chain under discussion was sequenced for a study of blood T cell repertoires in COVID-19. The wider study: Sites across the United States, Italy and Spain contributed samples from acute and convalescent COVID-19.

Authors' analysis steps: Amplification of reference gene primers provided the estimated nucleated cell counts. TCRdb keeps only in-frame clones here, not all; method: immunoSEQ multiplex PCR. V, J and clone size reflect that table, while D and trimming were determined from the DNA. The data show tens of thousands of clones, roughly 86% seen once. This clonotype was obtained from a man aged 65-85 years with acute or convalescent COVID-19. The specimen sequenced was peripheral blood.

The CDR3 DNA is TGTGCCAGCAGTGGGGGAGGGGTGGGACTGTTAAATGAAAAACTGTTTTTT. Translation: CASSGGGVGLLNEKLFF. The chain carries TRBV6-1 and TRBJ1-4; D possibly corresponds to TRBD1 (5 bases). Trimming stripped 4 bases from V and 5 bases from J, with 20 bases between. This CDR3 has 17 amino acids. Germline CDR1 and CDR2: MNHNS and SASEGT.